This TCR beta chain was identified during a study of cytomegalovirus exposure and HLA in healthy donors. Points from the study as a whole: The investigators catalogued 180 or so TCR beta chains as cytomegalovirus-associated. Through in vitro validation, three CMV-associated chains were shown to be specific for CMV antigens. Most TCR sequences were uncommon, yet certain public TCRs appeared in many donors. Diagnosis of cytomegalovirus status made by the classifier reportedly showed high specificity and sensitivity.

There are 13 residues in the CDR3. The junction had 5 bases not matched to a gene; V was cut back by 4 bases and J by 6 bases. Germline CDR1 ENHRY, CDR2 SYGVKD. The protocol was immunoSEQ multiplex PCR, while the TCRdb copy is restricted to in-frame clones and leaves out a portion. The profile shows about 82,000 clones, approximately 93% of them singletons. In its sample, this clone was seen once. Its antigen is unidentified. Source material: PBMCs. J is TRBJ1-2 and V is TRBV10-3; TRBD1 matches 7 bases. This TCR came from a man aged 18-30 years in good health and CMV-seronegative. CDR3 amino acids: CAISATGTDGYTF. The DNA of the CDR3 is TGTGCCATCAGTGCCACGGGGACAGATGGCTACACCTTC.